These 19 T cell receptor beta chains originate from one sample sequenced in a study of immune characterization of retroperitoneal liposarcoma. TCRdb recomputed calls from the PCR reads with MiXCR, one row per CDR3 protein. The profile shows some 10,000 distinct CDR3 sequences, about 30% of them singletons. The source material was tumor tissue. The receptors shown here come from a male donor with retroperitoneal liposarcoma.

This clonotype is termed medium-sized. The rearrangement links TRBV11-3 to TRBJ2-3, with TRBD2 matching 7 bases. TRBJ2-7 explains the end of the DNA better; the J call may be wrong. The CDR3 contains 15 residues. Germline values: CDR1 SGHNT, CDR2 YENEEA. The CDR3 nucleotides read TGTGCCAGCAGCTTAGTCGGCGGGAGCAGGTACGAGCAGTACTTC. Translated: CASSLVGGSRYEQYF.

This clonotype is judged medium-sized (0.01 to 0.1%). This rearrangement joins TRBV7-8 to TRBJ2-1; TRBD1 agrees at 9 bases. CDR1 and CDR2 (germline): SGHVS, FQNEAQ. The CDR3 is 16 residues long. Germline trimming cut 5 bases from V and 10 bases from J; bases unmatched to any gene: 15. CDR3 sequence: CASSALHRGLDYEQFF. CDR3 coding DNA: TGTGCCAGCAGCGCCCTCCACAGGGGGCTTGACTACGAGCAGTTCTTC. Full variable domain (remainder filled in from reference TRBV7-8 and TRBJ2-1): GAGVSQSPRYKVAKRGQDVALRCDPISGHVSLFWYQQALGQGPEFLTYFQNEAQLDKSGLPSDRFFAERPEGSVSTLKIQRTQQEDSAVYLCASSALHRGLDYEQFFGPGTRLTVL.

This clonotype is deemed medium-sized. This CDR3 reads CARTEGGLEAFF. In DNA form, the CDR3 reads TGTGCCAGAACCGAAGGAGGGCTTGAAGCTTTCTTT. This chain connects TRBV6-1 to TRBJ1-1; D is undetermined. The CDR3 spans 12 residues. CDR1 MNHNS and CDR2 SASEGT come from the germline V gene. Trimming stripped 9 bases from V and 7 bases from J, with 15 bases between.

This clonotype is categorized as medium-sized. The chain couples TRBV7-6 to TRBJ2-5; D may correspond to TRBD1 or TRBD2 (6 bases each). Trimming took off 7 bases at V and 11 bases at J, with 23 bases between the two ends. CDR3 length equals 14 residues. The V gene's germline CDR1 is SGHVS and CDR2 FNYEAQ. Here the CDR3 DNA reads TGTGCCAGCAAACTTTCGATACAGGGAGGTGAGCAGTACTTC. Protein sequence: CASKLSIQGGEQYF.

This clonotype was found a few times. The chain links TRBV12-3 or TRBV12-4 to TRBJ2-1, with 8 positions matching TRBD2. J lost 10 bases, V lost 6 bases, and 11 bases had no gene match. This CDR3 contains 14 residues. The CDR3 nucleotides are TGTGCCAGCAGCATGAGCGGGAGCGCCTACGAGCAGTTCTTC. Amino acids: CASSMSGSAYEQFF.

The J gene is TRBJ2-2, the V gene TRBV10-1, with D unresolved. The V end was cut by 4 bases, the J end by 1 base, with 7 bases between. Germline CDR1 reads WNHNN; CDR2 reads SYGVQD (reference sequence). There are 14 residues in the CDR3. CDR3 nucleotides: TGCGCCAGCAGTGGTTACGGGAACACCGGGGAGCTGTTTTTT. This translates into CASSGYGNTGELFF.

The chain couples TRBV6-1 to TRBJ2-1; the match to TRBD2 covers 7 bases. The length of the CDR3 is 16 residues. Losses at the gene ends were 3 bases for V and 0 bases for J; bases not matched to a gene: 5. CDR1 and CDR2 from the germline V gene are MNHNS and SASEGT. CDR3 loop: CASSELSSGSYNEQFF. Here the CDR3 DNA reads TGTGCCAGCAGTGAGCTATCTAGCGGCTCCTACAATGAGCAGTTCTTC.

This clonotype came up a few times. This rearrangement joins TRBV7-8 to TRBJ2-4; D remains unclear. V was trimmed by 3 bases and J by 13 bases, leaving 25 bases between them. The V gene's germline CDR1 is SGHVS and CDR2 FQNEAQ. The CDR3 is 16 amino acids. CDR3 region: CASSLKNRRAYNEQYF. CDR3 coding DNA: TGTGCCAGCAGCTTGAAGAATCGAAGGGCCTACAATGAGCAGTACTTC.

V is TRBV7-6 and J is TRBJ1-2, with 8 bases aligning to TRBD1. Germline V gene sequence: CDR1 SGHVS, CDR2 FNYEAQ. After removal of 5 bases from V and 1 base from J, the junction contained 3 bases not matched to a gene. CDR3 size: 14 residues. The CDR3 reads CASSPGQGNYGYTF. The DNA of the CDR3 is TGTGCCAGCAGCCCTGGACAGGGTAACTATGGCTACACCTTC.

This clonotype was seen only a few times. This chain connects TRBV6-1 to TRBJ2-4; TRBD2 matches 7 bases. CDR3 length: 22 amino acids. J was trimmed by 13 bases and V by 6 bases; bases with no gene match: 39. From germline, CDR1 is MNHNS and CDR2 SASEGT. Written as DNA, the CDR3 is TGTGCCAGCAGCCCAGGCAATACTGGGACTATTAGGGGAAGGGGTCTCTACAATGAGCAGTACTTC. Protein product: CASSPGNTGTIRGRGLYNEQYF.

This clonotype has a count of ten or more. The CDR3 region has the DNA TGTGCCAGTGGAAGCTCCTACGAGCAGTTCTTC. Protein sequence: CASGSSYEQFF. This sequence joins TRBV6-1 and TRBJ2-1, with D unresolved. Germline CDR1 reads MNHNS; CDR2 reads SASEGT. The CDR3 is made up of 11 amino acids. V was cut by 9 bases and J by 10 bases, with 13 bases left in between.

The chain links TRBV6-1 to TRBJ1-6, with no clear D. This CDR3 comprises 13 residues. Trimming took off 0 bases at V and 10 bases at J, with 7 bases between the two ends. Germline V CDR1 and CDR2: MNHNS, SASEGT. CDR3 residues: CASSEALSSPLHF. For the CDR3, the DNA is TGTGCCAGCAGTGAAGCTCTCTCCTCACCCCTCCACTTT.

In regard to this clonotype: The junction and the germline gene differ at one end; a read error may be behind it. This sequence joins TRBV5-3 and TRBJ2-3; TRBD2 aligns across 8 bases. TRBV5-3 is an open reading frame, and its role is uncertain. This CDR3 is built from 15 residues. The DNA of the CDR3 is TGTGCCAGCAGCTCGCGAGCGGGAGCCACAGATACGCAGTATTTT. Protein: CASSSRAGATDTQYF.

In this sample, this clonotype turned up a few times. This sequence joins TRBV7-6 and TRBJ2-5; D not resolved. Looked up from germline, CDR1 is SGHVS and CDR2 is FNYEAQ. V lost 1 base and J 0 bases, leaving 6 bases between the germline ends. The CDR3 runs to 14 residues. The CDR3 DNA follows: TGTGCCAGCAGCTTAGAAGGGTACCAAGAGACCCAGTACTTC. It codes for CASSLEGYQETQYF.

This clonotype was seen many times. The chain's CDR3 is CASSPRGWDEQFF. The CDR3 DNA reads TGTGCCAGCAGTCCCCGGGGGTGGGATGAGCAGTTCTTC. The rearrangement joins TRBV6-1 to TRBJ2-1; maybe TRBD2 (6 bases). CDR1 is MNHNS and CDR2 is SASEGT in the germline V gene. The length of the CDR3 is 13 residues. Trimming left V 5 bases short and J 8 bases short, with 13 bases between.

This clonotype came up many times. The gene calls are TRBV7-6 and TRBJ1-1, with D uncertain. V was cut by 5 bases and J by 3 bases, with 10 bases left in between. This CDR3 is 13 amino acids long. The germline gives CDR1 SGHVS, CDR2 FNYEAQ. As DNA, the CDR3 is TGTGCCAGCAGCGCCCGGCCTGACACTGAAGCTTTCTTT. Its translation: CASSARPDTEAFF.

This clonotype is termed medium-sized. The chain combines TRBV6-1 with TRBJ2-4; possibly TRBD2 for D (5 bases). V was cut by 5 bases and J by 9 bases, with 20 bases left in between. CDR1 and CDR2 from the germline V gene are MNHNS and SASEGT. The CDR3 contains 15 residues. As DNA, the CDR3 is TGTGCCAGCAGTTCGGGGAACCAGGCTTTTAGCATTCAGTACTTC. Protein: CASSSGNQAFSIQYF.

This clonotype is categorized as medium-sized. The chain uses TRBV6-1 and TRBJ2-1, with D perhaps matching TRBD1 (6 bases). Germline V lookup: CDR1 MNHNS, CDR2 SASEGT. V was clipped by 1 base and J by 13 bases, with 20 bases between them. This CDR3 is built from 15 residues. In DNA form, the CDR3 reads TGTGCCAGCAGTGAAGGGTCAGGGGCCCAAGAGACCCAGTTCTTC. The encoded protein is CASSEGSGAQETQFF.

A note on this clonotype: A read error may account for a junction end that differs from germline. The chain combines TRBV6-8 with TRBJ1-1; D might be TRBD1 (6 bases). The CDR3 has 15 residues. Looked up from germline, CDR1 is MNHGY and CDR2 is SAAAGT. CDR3: CASSDSMTGRIEAFF. For the CDR3, the DNA is TGTGCCAGCAGTGACTCTATGACAGGCCGAATTGAAGCTTTCTTT.